Described below is a single T cell receptor (beta chain) sequence and its context. Its antigen is currently unknown. The CD4+ fraction was divided into a CD45RA+ naive subset and a CD45RA-negative memory subset. These data come from a study of shared clonotypes between healthy human individuals. Clones were sequenced by immunoSEQ multiplex PCR, and TCRdb holds only the in-frame ones, with some missing. Seen here are 2,500,000 or so clones, roughly 90% observed once, and the top ten hold about 0.41%. This CDR3 region has 17 residues. V lost 5 bases, J lost 9 bases, and 13 bases stayed unmatched. Germline assignment: CDR1 SGHTA and CDR2 FQGNSA. Study-level points and caveats: At large depth, rarefaction still showed sorted-subset sequencing to be incomplete.

The receptor comes from a man between 18 and 35 years old in good health. Some clones in this sample may be carry-over from other donors' samples. The chain couples TRBV7-2 to TRBJ2-2; 12 nucleotides line up with TRBD1. Specimen: naive CD4+ T cells from PBMCs. The sample's subset: CD45RA+ positively selected. CDR3 residues: CASSLSGTGGGLWELFF. CDR3 coding DNA: TGTGCCAGCAGCCTAAGCGGGACAGGGGGCGGATTATGGGAGCTGTTTTTT.